This is a list of T cell receptor beta chains from one sample in a study of T cells in Graves' hyperthyroidism and ophthalmopathy. TCRdb recomputed calls from the multiplex PCR reads with MiXCR, one row per CDR3 protein. The sample shows about 520,000 distinct CDR3 sequences, around a quarter of them seen only once. Material: blood. The receptor set was obtained from a woman aged 30 to 39 with Graves' ophthalmopathy. CDR3s include the opening cysteine and the closing phenylalanine or tryptophan. A D gene is named only where the DNA matches it firmly. The listing skips clone size in some rows; elsewhere it reads once, few, many or a size class.

clone size	D gene	V gene	CDR3 length	J gene	CDR3 protein	CDR3 DNA
.	TRBD2	TRBV7-8	18	TRBJ2-5	CASSLGTRTWGIGETQYF	TGTGCCAGCAGCTTGGGGACTAGGACATGGGGAATCGGGGAGACCCAGTACTTC
many	.	TRBV20-1	11	TRBJ2-5	CSAKPQETQYF	TGCAGTGCAAAGCCCCAAGAGACCCAGTACTTC
few	.	TRBV14	12	TRBJ2-7	CASSQDGRLAYF	TGTGCCAGCAGCCAAGACGGCAGGTTGGCGTACTTC
many	.	TRBV6-5	14	TRBJ1-6	CASSNRAGEPPLHF	TGTGCCAGCAGTAACCGGGCCGGGGAGCCACCCCTCCACTTT
once	.	TRBV28	15	TRBJ1-3	CASSPRFSTGNTIYF	TGTGCCAGCAGTCCCCGGTTCTCGACTGGAAACACCATATATTTT
many	.	TRBV6-1	13	TRBJ2-7	CASSEAYVSEQYF	TGTGCCAGCAGTGAAGCCTACGTTTCCGAGCAGTACTTC
many	.	TRBV2	14	TRBJ1-5	CASTSGTGGQPQHF	TGTGCCAGCACCAGCGGGACTGGCGGTCAGCCCCAGCATTTT
.	TRBD1	TRBV29-1	12	TRBJ2-7	CSVGDRGGEQYF	TGCAGCGTCGGGGACAGGGGTGGGGAGCAGTACTTC
many	TRBD1	TRBV2	14	TRBJ1-1	CATSEQGGTTEAFF	TGTGCCACCTCCGAACAGGGGGGGACGACTGAAGCTTTCTTT
many	.	TRBV6-5	13	TRBJ2-3	CASTQSLDDTQYF	TGTGCCAGCACTCAATCCCTCGATGATACGCAGTATTTT
many	.	TRBV12-3/TRBV12-4	15	TRBJ2-2	CASSFNSHFFGELFF	TGTGCCAGCAGTTTCAATTCCCATTTCTTCGGGGAGCTGTTTTTT
many	TRBD1	TRBV9	15	TRBJ1-5	CASSEGQGDNQPQHF	TGTGCCAGCAGCGAGGGACAGGGCGACAATCAGCCCCAGCATTTT
many	.	TRBV29-1	12	TRBJ1-2	CSVWQPNYGYTF	TGCAGCGTGTGGCAGCCTAACTATGGCTACACCTTC
few	.	TRBV6-1	16	TRBJ2-4	CASSPFGGLAKNIQYF	TGTGCCAGCAGTCCCTTCGGGGGCCTAGCCAAAAACATTCAGTACTTC
many	.	TRBV11-2	16	TRBJ1-3	CASSTGTLYSGNTIYF	TGTGCCAGCAGCACCGGGACACTTTACTCTGGAAACACCATATATTTT
few	.	TRBV4-3	16	TRBJ1-5	CASSQDLGNSNQPQHF	TGCGCCAGCAGCCAAGATCTCGGAAATAGCAATCAGCCCCAGCATTTT
many	TRBD1	TRBV4-1	15	TRBJ1-2	CASSQPGTGNYGYTF	TGCGCCAGCAGCCAACCGGGGACAGGGAACTATGGCTACACCTTC
few	TRBD1	TRBV11-2	15	TRBJ2-7	CASSLVMGTAYEQYF	TGTGCCAGCAGCTTAGTTATGGGGACAGCCTACGAGCAGTACTTC
many	TRBD1	TRBV2	19	TRBJ2-2	CASSDPRDRSRANTGELFF	TGTGCCAGCAGTGACCCCCGGGACAGGAGTCGGGCGAACACCGGGGAGCTGTTTTTT
.	TRBD1	TRBV20-1	16	TRBJ2-5	CSARAGTELFRETQYF	TGCAGTGCTAGGGCCGGGACAGAGCTCTTCCGAGAGACCCAGTACTTC
few	.	TRBV7-9	15	TRBJ2-2	CASSILWGNTGELFF	TGTGCCAGCAGCATCCTTTGGGGGAACACCGGGGAGCTGTTTTTT
many	TRBD1	TRBV7-8	16	TRBJ1-2	CASSLAGTGGWYGYTF	TGTGCCAGCAGCTTAGCAGGGACAGGGGGCTGGTATGGCTACACCTTC
few	.	TRBV4-1	9	TRBJ2-2	CPNTGELFF	TGCCCAAACACCGGGGAGCTGTTTTTT
many	TRBD1	TRBV28	16	TRBJ1-5	CASSSPRDSLNQPQHF	TGTGCCAGCAGTTCTCCTCGGGACAGTTTAAATCAGCCCCAGCATTTT
.	TRBD2	TRBV28	14	TRBJ2-5	CASSLTAGRETQYF	TGTGCCAGCAGCCTGACAGCGGGGCGAGAGACCCAGTACTTC
many	TRBD1	TRBV29-1	13	TRBJ2-7	CSVETGVTYEQYF	TGCAGCGTCGAGACAGGGGTCACCTACGAGCAGTACTTC
once	.	TRBV6-5	14	TRBJ2-2	CASSYSRVNGELFF	TGTGCCAGCAGTTACTCCAGGGTTAACGGGGAGCTGTTTTTT
many	.	TRBV2	13	TRBJ1-5	CASGEGSNQPQHF	TGTGCCAGCGGGGAAGGTAGCAATCAGCCCCAGCATTTT
many	.	TRBV20-1	11	TRBJ1-2	CSARISYGYTF	TGCAGTGCTAGGATCAGCTATGGCTACACCTTC
.	.	TRBV6-2/TRBV6-3	13	TRBJ2-7	CASSDRGANEQYF	TGTGCCAGCAGTGATAGGGGCGCAAACGAGCAGTACTTC
.	TRBD1	TRBV7-2	14	TRBJ1-3	CASSRDRGGNTIYF	TGTGCCAGCAGCCGGGACAGGGGCGGAAACACCATATATTTT
.	.	TRBV7-2	15	TRBJ2-5	CASSPMGGVQETQYF	TGTGCCAGCAGCCCCATGGGAGGCGTCCAAGAGACCCAGTACTTC
many	TRBD1	TRBV7-2	16	TRBJ2-5	CASSGQGGLGKETQYF	TGTGCCAGCAGCGGACAGGGTGGGCTTGGAAAAGAGACCCAGTACTTC
many	TRBD2	TRBV24-1	17	TRBJ2-2	CATSDLGSGGNTGELFF	TGTGCCACCAGTGATCTTGGAAGCGGGGGGAACACCGGGGAGCTGTTTTTT
.	.	TRBV27	14	TRBJ2-7	CASSSSGRQGEQYF	TGTGCCAGCAGTTCAAGCGGGCGTCAAGGCGAGCAGTACTTC
.	.	TRBV6-1	16	TRBJ1-5	CASSPRTFDSNQPQHF	TGTGCCAGCAGTCCCCGGACATTTGATAGCAATCAGCCCCAGCATTTT
.	.	TRBV5-1	13	TRBJ2-2	CASSLKLAGELFF	TGCGCCAGCAGCTTGAAACTAGCCGGGGAGCTGTTTTTT
many	.	TRBV9	14	TRBJ1-1	CASSVGPADTEAFF	TGTGCCAGCAGCGTAGGTCCAGCGGACACTGAAGCTTTCTTT
.	.	TRBV6-1	15	TRBJ2-6	CASRRRGEGANVLTF	TGTGCCAGCAGAAGGAGGGGGGAAGGGGCCAACGTCCTGACTTTC
.	TRBD2	TRBV4-1	17	TRBJ2-2	CASSHQLAGLITGELFF	TGCGCCAGCAGCCACCAACTAGCGGGGCTTATCACCGGGGAGCTGTTTTTT
once	.	TRBV7-2	15	TRBJ2-7	CASSLQGGNTYEQYF	TGTGCCAGCAGCTTACAGGGCGGAAATACCTACGAGCAGTACTTC
many	TRBD2	TRBV20-1	14	TRBJ2-5	CSASPLRGEETQYF	TGCAGTGCTAGTCCACTGCGGGGGGAAGAGACCCAGTACTTC
many	TRBD1	TRBV20-1	13	TRBJ1-2	CSAGGQGDYGYTF	TGCAGTGCCGGAGGGCAGGGGGACTATGGCTACACCTTC
.	TRBD2	TRBV12-3/TRBV12-4	14	TRBJ2-7	CASSSSGINYEQYF	TGTGCCAGCAGTAGTAGCGGGATCAACTACGAGCAGTACTTC
many	.	TRBV7-2	14	TRBJ1-6	CASRVRDGNSPLHF	TGTGCCAGCAGGGTCCGGGACGGTAATTCACCCCTCCACTTT
many	.	TRBV12-5	16	TRBJ2-2	CASGLVWTSNTGELFF	TGTGCTAGTGGTTTGGTCTGGACCTCGAACACCGGGGAGCTGTTTTTT
many	.	TRBV7-2	15	TRBJ1-2	CASSSTDGTNYGYTF	TGTGCCAGCAGCTCGACGGACGGGACTAACTATGGCTACACCTTC
.	.	TRBV12-3/TRBV12-4	12	TRBJ1-1	CASSPRYADAFF	TGTGCCAGCAGTCCGAGGTACGCTGATGCTTTCTTT
many	TRBD2	TRBV6-1	13	TRBJ2-7	CAIRSGSSYEQYF	TGTGCCATACGAAGCGGGAGTTCCTACGAGCAGTACTTC
.	.	TRBV2	14	TRBJ2-7	CASSGGARTYEQYF	TGTGCCAGCAGTGGAGGGGCACGAACCTACGAGCAGTACTTC
.	.	TRBV6-5	15	TRBJ1-1	CASSSWGARNTEAFF	TGTGCCAGCAGTTCGTGGGGGGCCAGGAACACTGAAGCTTTCTTT
.	TRBD1	TRBV2	12	TRBJ2-7	CASSDGTAEQYF	TGTGCCAGCAGCGACGGGACAGCCGAGCAGTACTTC
few	TRBD1	TRBV7-2	15	TRBJ1-5	CASSLIAGGGQPQHF	TGTGCCAGCAGCTTAATCGCAGGGGGGGGTCAGCCCCAGCATTTT
.	TRBD1	TRBV12-3/TRBV12-4	15	TRBJ1-2	CASIGQGGLNYGYTF	TGTGCCAGCATCGGACAGGGTGGGCTTAACTATGGCTACACCTTC
.	.	TRBV29-1	13	TRBJ1-1	CSVGPEQHTEAFF	TGCAGCGTTGGCCCCGAACAGCACACTGAAGCTTTCTTT